This record covers a single T cell receptor (beta chain). The antigen is unknown. The sample is drawn from a study of blood T cells in healthy people across ages. Points from the study as a whole: PBMCs left unsorted prevented a conclusive naive versus antigen-experienced comparison. Estimates based on one million T cells were treated as lower bounds.

A second roughly 6 to 11 cycle PCR used barcoded and J-beta primers. TCRdb used MiXCR to reprocess the 5' RACE reads, holding one entry per CDR3 protein. Of about 1,400,000 distinct CDR3 sequences in the sample, about 43% were seen once. After removal of 5 bases from V and 3 bases from J, the junction contained 7 bases not matched to a gene. The CDR3 has 15 residues. Germline V gene data show CDR1 as DFQATT and CDR2 as SNEGSKA (reference sequence). The origin of this receptor is a woman younger than 30 in good health. The V call is TRBV20-1, the J call TRBJ1-2; 12 bases match TRBD1. The sequenced sample consisted of blood. This chain's CDR3 is CSAGPGTGGYYGYTF. The DNA for the CDR3 is TGCAGTGCTGGACCCGGGACAGGGGGCTACTATGGCTACACCTTC.